The clone carrying this TCR beta chain was counted only a few times. Its antigen is currently unknown. Individual cDNA molecules carried attached unique molecular identifiers. TCRdb fed the 5' RACE reads into MiXCR, producing one record per CDR3 protein. Counted here are about 69,000 distinct CDR3 sequences, about 9% occurring once; the ten biggest clones make up under 6.5%. This sample is part of a study of early T cells in non-severe SARS-CoV-2 infection. Study overall: The input, bulk RNA from unsorted whole blood, was sequenced, and chains were unpaired. Study-wide findings and caveats: VDJdb matches were skewed toward anti-spike CD8 T cell responses.

V lost 5 bases, J lost 4 bases, and 10 bases stayed unmatched. Germline V gives CDR1 SGHAT, CDR2 FQNNGV. The CDR3 covers 16 residues. The TCR comes from an adult who was a healthcare worker with PCR-confirmed SARS-CoV-2 infection or an uninfected control (not recorded which). The rearrangement joins TRBV11-2 to TRBJ2-3; 9 bases line up with TRBD2. Sequenced: whole blood. As DNA, the CDR3 is TGTGCCAGCAGCCGACTAGCGGATGTACGTGCAGATACGCAGTATTTT. Translated, it gives CASSRLADVRADTQYF. The whole variable domain, filled in from reference TRBV11-2 and TRBJ2-3, reads EAGVAQSPRYKIIEKRQSVAFWCNPISGHATLYWYQQILGQGPKLLIQFQNNGVVDDSQLPKDRFSAERLKGVDSTLKIQPAKLEDSAVYLCASSRLADVRADTQYFGPGTRLTVL.